Below are 30 T cell receptor beta chains sequenced from a single sample in a study of OX40 agonist ivuxolimab in advanced cancers. The table came from immunoSEQ multiplex PCR; TCRdb's copy has only in-frame clones and leaves some out. The sample has about 46,000 clones, about nine tenths seen once. This specimen was CD4+ or CD8+ T cells sorted from blood, taken in a trial of the OX40 agonist ivuxolimab. These receptors originate from an adult with an advanced solid tumor such as melanoma, head and neck, liver or kidney cancer.

J is TRBJ1-2 and V is TRBV30, with 7 bases that match TRBD1. Trimming removed 5 bases from V and 4 bases from J; junction bases left unmatched: 7. The CDR3 has 13 residues. CDR1 GTSNPN and CDR2 SVGIG come from the germline V gene (reference sequence). The CDR3 loop is CAWEQGQAYGYTF. The CDR3, as DNA: TGTGCCTGGGAACAGGGGCAGGCCTATGGCTACACCTTC. The full variable domain, completed using reference TRBV30 and TRBJ1-2, is SQTIHQWPATLVQPVGSPLSLECTVEGTSNPNLYWYRQAAGRGLQLLFYSVGIGQISSEVPQNLSASRPQDRQFILSSKKLLLSDSGFYLCAWEQGQAYGYTFGSGTRLTVV.

The chain combines TRBV6-6 with TRBJ2-1; 13 bases fit TRBD2. The CDR3 consists of 16 residues. J lost 6 bases, V lost 6 bases, and 8 bases had no gene match. Germline CDR1 and CDR2: MNHNY and SVGAGI (reference sequence). Here the CDR3 reads CASSHLGLAGSNEQFF. DNA for the CDR3: TGTGCCAGCAGCCACCTGGGACTAGCGGGATCCAATGAGCAGTTCTTC.

This clone was counted a few times. The chain links TRBV2 to TRBJ1-6; 7 nucleotides agree with TRBD1. The V segment lost 8 bases and the J segment 5 bases; nucleotides outside the gene matches: 6. Looked up from germline, CDR1 is SNHLY and CDR2 is FYNNEI. This CDR3 spans 14 amino acids. The CDR3 region has the DNA TGTGCCAGCCTCCGGGACAGTAATAATTCACCCCTCCACTTT. Its translation: CASLRDSNNSPLHF.

The rearrangement links TRBV29-1 to TRBJ2-1, with 7 bases fitting TRBD2. V shed 1 base and J 2 bases; nucleotides not matched to a gene: 5. The V gene's germline CDR1 is SQVTM and CDR2 ANQGSEA. CDR3 length: 15 amino acids. The CDR3 DNA sequence: TGCAGCGTTGAAGGGGGAGGGTCCACCTACAATGAGCAGTTCTTC. Protein: CSVEGGGSTYNEQFF.

This clone has a single count. The gene calls are TRBV13 and TRBJ2-5; 9 positions match TRBD2. In germline, CDR1 is PRHDT, CDR2 FYEKMQ (reference sequence). The CDR3 spans 15 residues. Trimming cost V 5 bases and J 7 bases; bases outside gene matches: 11. The CDR3 loop is CASSPEGGRVRTQYF. CDR3 in DNA: TGTGCCAGCAGCCCCGAAGGCGGGAGGGTTCGGACCCAGTACTTC.

The CDR3 sequence: CAISARGNNQPQHF. CDR3 nucleotide sequence: TGTGCCATCAGTGCCCGGGGAAACAATCAGCCCCAGCATTTT. The chain couples TRBV10-3 to TRBJ1-5; D unclear. From germline, CDR1 is ENHRY and CDR2 SYGVKD. Deletions cut 4 bases from V and 3 bases from J, with 10 bases between. This CDR3 comprises 14 residues.

V is TRBV11-2 and J is TRBJ2-3; D may be TRBD1 (5 bases). The germline V gene encodes CDR1 SGHAT and CDR2 FQNNGV. V gave up 2 bases and J gave up 2 bases, with 14 bases separating them. The CDR3 is made up of 16 amino acids. This chain's CDR3 is CASSLMGGQPTDTQYF. As DNA, the CDR3 is TGTGCCAGCAGCTTAATGGGTGGACAACCCACAGATACGCAGTATTTT.

The V and J genes are TRBV7-6 and TRBJ1-5; no definite D call. The CDR3 is made up of 14 amino acids. Germline V lookup: CDR1 SGHVS, CDR2 FNYEAQ. V lost 0 bases and J lost 5, with 8 bases in between. The CDR3 DNA reads TGTGCCAGCAGCTTAGCAGGGATCGATCAGCCCCAGCATTTT. It specifies CASSLAGIDQPQHF.

This clone was counted a single time. CDR3 nucleotide sequence: TGTGCCAGCAGCTTCTTTGGGGGAAGCTCCTACGAGCAGTACTTC. Its protein product is CASSFFGGSSYEQYF. V gene TRBV7-2 combines with J gene TRBJ2-7, with D perhaps assigned TRBD1 or TRBD2 (5 bases each). V gave up 3 bases and J gave up 0 bases, with 12 bases separating them. The CDR3 is 15 amino acids. Germline V gene sequence: CDR1 SGHTA, CDR2 FQGNSA.

The chain couples TRBV27 to TRBJ2-7, with 7 bases lining up with TRBD1. V lost 5 bases and J lost 2; bases outside the gene matches: 6. The CDR3 has 14 residues. Germline V lookup: CDR1 MNHEY, CDR2 SMNVEV (reference sequence). This CDR3 reads CASSPRDRTYEQYF. CDR3 DNA sequence: TGTGCCAGCAGTCCTAGGGACAGAACCTACGAGCAGTACTTC.

V usage is TRBV11-2 and J usage is TRBJ2-3; D is ambiguous. CDR1 and CDR2 from the germline V gene are SGHAT and FQNNGV. V was clipped by 0 bases and J by 1 base, with 14 bases between them. This CDR3 spans 17 amino acids. Here the CDR3 reads CASSLDWARLGTDTQYF. The CDR3 bases are TGTGCCAGCAGCTTAGATTGGGCACGTCTTGGCACAGATACGCAGTATTTT.

The chain uses TRBV29-1 and TRBJ2-7; possibly TRBD1 for D (6 bases). V was pared by 6 bases and J by 0 bases, with 9 bases between. The CDR3 spans 12 residues. The germline V gene has CDR1 SQVTM and CDR2 ANQGSEA. CDR3 amino acids: CSVRDNSYEQYF. In DNA form, the CDR3 reads TGCAGCGTCAGGGACAACTCCTACGAGCAGTACTTC.

The V and J genes are TRBV23-1 and TRBJ2-7, with D uncertain. TRBV23-1 is filed as an ORF, its function uncertain. Trimming took off 0 bases at V and 3 bases at J, with 15 bases between the two ends. The CDR3 covers 16 residues. CDR3 residues: CASSQSSGRHSYEQYF. CDR3 DNA sequence: TGCGCCAGCAGTCAATCGTCCGGGCGACACAGCTACGAGCAGTACTTC.

CDR3 residues: CASSNRDRVDQPQHF. Written as DNA, the CDR3 is TGTGCCAGCAGCAACCGGGACAGGGTAGATCAGCCCCAGCATTTT. V gene TRBV5-6 combines with J gene TRBJ1-5; TRBD1 aligns across 9 bases. There are 15 residues in the CDR3. The V gene's germline CDR1 is SGHDT and CDR2 YYEEEE. V shed 4 bases, J shed 5 bases, and the junction held 7 bases outside the gene matches. Together with reference TRBV5-6 and TRBJ1-5, the CDR3 gives the full variable domain: DAGVTQSPTHLIKTRGQQVTLRCSPKSGHDTVSWYQQALGQGPQFIFQYYEEEERQRGNFPDRFSGHQFPNYSSELNVNALLLGDSALYLCASSNRDRVDQPQHFGDGTRLSIL.

This chain connects TRBV16 to TRBJ2-2, with D unclear. V lost 4 bases and J 5 bases, leaving 5 bases between the germline ends. The CDR3 is 12 amino acids. Germline V lookup: CDR1 KGHSY, CDR2 FQNENV. CDR3 amino acids: CASSPKTGELFF. The DNA of the CDR3 is TGTGCCAGCAGCCCTAAGACCGGGGAGCTGTTTTTT.

This chain connects TRBV7-2 to TRBJ2-3; possibly TRBD2 for D (6 bases). The germline V gene encodes CDR1 SGHTA and CDR2 FQGNSA. The V end was cut by 4 bases, the J end by 5 bases, with 16 bases between. The CDR3 totals 15 residues. DNA of the CDR3: TGTGCCAGCAGCTCAACCGGGACTGGAGGAGATACGCAGTATTTT. Translated: CASSSTGTGGDTQYF.

The rearrangement uses TRBV9 and TRBJ2-1; the D call may be TRBD1 or TRBD2 (6 bases each). Germline loops: CDR1 SGDLS, CDR2 YYNGEE. V was clipped by 2 bases and J by 2 bases, with 17 bases between them. The CDR3 sequence is 17 residues long. CDR3 protein: CASSVSPLRGAYNEQFF. The DNA for the CDR3 is TGTGCCAGCAGCGTCTCCCCTTTAAGGGGGGCCTACAATGAGCAGTTCTTC. Full variable domain (remainder filled in from reference TRBV9 and TRBJ2-1): DSGVTQTPKHLITATGQRVTLRCSPRSGDLSVYWYQQSLDQGLQFLIQYYNGEERAKGNILERFSAQQFPDLHSELNLSSLELGDSALYFCASSVSPLRGAYNEQFFGPGTRLTVL.

The sample holds one count of this clone. The chain couples TRBV27 to TRBJ1-5, with D unresolved. The V gene lost 3 bases and the J gene lost 4 bases, with 16 bases spanning the gap. Germline values: CDR1 MNHEY, CDR2 SMNVEV (reference sequence). There are 16 residues in the CDR3. For the CDR3, the DNA is TGTGCCAGCAGTTTGTCCGTGCCAGAATTGAATCAGCCCCAGCATTTT. It codes for CASSLSVPELNQPQHF.

V is TRBV14 and J is TRBJ1-2, with a weak D call TRBD1 (6 bases). Per germline, CDR1 SGHDN and CDR2 FVKESK. V was shortened by 0 bases and J by 8 bases, with 22 bases between the two germline ends. The CDR3 totals 17 residues. The CDR3 is CASSQDRGGSRLRGYTF. CDR3 DNA sequence: TGTGCCAGCAGCCAAGACCGGGGGGGCAGTCGGCTACGCGGCTACACCTTC. Combining the CDR3 with reference TRBV14 and TRBJ1-2 gives the whole variable domain EAGVTQFPSHSVIEKGQTVTLRCDPISGHDNLYWYRRVMGKEIKFLLHFVKESKQDESGMPNNRFLAERTGGTYSTLKVQPAELEDSGVYFCASSQDRGGSRLRGYTFGSGTRLTVV.

This rearrangement joins TRBV28 to TRBJ1-1; no firm D call. V was cut by 8 bases and J by 1 base, with 11 bases left in between. The CDR3 totals 13 residues. CDR1 MDHEN and CDR2 SYDVKM come from the germline V gene. The DNA for the CDR3 is TGTGCCAGCCAGGAGGGAAGGAACACTGAAGCTTTCTTT. Protein: CASQEGRNTEAFF. Based on the CDR3 plus reference TRBV28 and TRBJ1-1, the full variable domain is DVKVTQSSRYLVKRTGEKVFLECVQDMDHENMFWYRQDPGLGLRLIYFSYDVKMKEKGDIPEGYSVSREKKERFSLILESASTNQTSMYLCASQEGRNTEAFFGQGTRLTVV.

The sample holds a few counts of this clone. The chain has TRBV7-9 and TRBJ1-1; D gene unclear. V lost 7 bases and J lost 4, with 10 bases in between. The CDR3 spans 12 residues. Per the germline V gene, CDR1 is SEHNR and CDR2 is FQNEAQ (reference sequence). CDR3 loop: CASNFGGTEAFF. The CDR3 nucleotides are TGTGCCAGCAATTTCGGAGGCACTGAAGCTTTCTTT.

The rearrangement links TRBV4-1 to TRBJ2-7, with D unclear. With 3 bases removed from V and 3 bases from J, the gap between germline ends came to 18 bases. Germline V CDR1 and CDR2: MGHRA, YSYEKL. The CDR3 has 16 residues. As DNA, the CDR3 is TGCGCCAGCAGCCAGATCGTCGGTGGTGTACTCTACGAGCAGTACTTC. Translation: CASSQIVGGVLYEQYF.

The rearrangement uses TRBV28 and TRBJ2-3, with TRBD1 matching over 10 bases. The germline gives CDR1 MDHEN, CDR2 SYDVKM. J gave up 3 bases and V 5 bases, and 8 bases lay outside the gene matches. The CDR3 runs to 16 residues. The CDR3 coding sequence is TGTGCCAGCAGTCGAATACCGGGACAGGGGACAGATACGCAGTATTTT. Its translation is CASSRIPGQGTDTQYF.

The chain has TRBV9 and TRBJ1-1; 12 bases match TRBD1. Per germline, CDR1 SGDLS and CDR2 YYNGEE. The CDR3 is 14 amino acids. After removal of 6 bases from V and 4 bases from J, the junction contained 4 bases not matched to a gene. CDR3 DNA sequence: TGTGCCAGCACTCCGGGACAGGGGGCCACTGAAGCTTTCTTT. Protein: CASTPGQGATEAFF.

The chain couples TRBV4-2 to TRBJ1-1, with D perhaps matching TRBD1 (5 bases). V was trimmed by 0 bases and J by 11 bases, leaving 19 bases between them. Germline lookup yields CDR1 LGHNA and CDR2 YNFKEQ. The CDR3 totals 15 residues. CDR3 in DNA: TGTGCCAGCAGCCAAGAGGGGCCGGCGGCGTTTGGGGCTTTCTTT. It codes for CASSQEGPAAFGAFF.

This clone was recorded once. The rearrangement uses TRBV29-1 and TRBJ2-1; 14 bases match TRBD2. The CDR3 contains 18 residues. J was trimmed by 0 bases and V by 6 bases; bases with no gene match: 10. The germline CDR1 and CDR2 sequences are SQVTM and ANQGSEA. CDR3 protein: CSVTPGLAGVGSYNEQFF. The CDR3 DNA sequence: TGCAGCGTAACACCGGGACTAGCGGGAGTAGGCTCCTACAATGAGCAGTTCTTC.

The gene calls are TRBV2 and TRBJ1-6; D gene uncertain. Between the trimmed V and J ends, which lost 3 bases and 1 base, there was a span of 10 bases. The CDR3 runs 16 residues. The germline CDR1 and CDR2 sequences are SNHLY and FYNNEI. The CDR3 protein is CASSEGLQSYNSPLHF. Here the CDR3 DNA reads TGTGCCAGCAGTGAGGGCCTACAGTCCTATAATTCACCCCTCCACTTT.

The genes are TRBV2 and TRBJ1-3; TRBD1 matches 9 bases. The V gene's germline CDR1 is SNHLY and CDR2 FYNNEI. V lost 7 bases and J lost 0; bases outside the gene matches: 10. The length of the CDR3 is 17 residues. For the CDR3, the DNA is TGTGCCAGCACCGGGACAGGGTCTATCATCTCTGGAAACACCATATATTTT. Protein product: CASTGTGSIISGNTIYF. The full variable domain, completed using reference TRBV2 and TRBJ1-3, is EPEVTQTPSHQVTQMGQEVILRCVPISNHLYFYWYRQILGQKVEFLVSFYNNEISEKSEIFDDQFSVERPDGSNFTLKIRSTKLEDSAMYFCASTGTGSIISGNTIYFGEGSWLTVV.

The chain couples TRBV30 to TRBJ2-1; maybe TRBD1 (6 bases). The germline CDR1 and CDR2 sequences are GTSNPN and SVGIG (reference sequence). The V end lost 0 bases, the J end lost 4 bases, and 13 bases lay between the germline ends. The CDR3 consists of 15 residues. The CDR3: CAWSVEDRPYNEQFF. CDR3 coding DNA: TGTGCCTGGAGTGTAGAGGACAGACCTTACAATGAGCAGTTCTTC. The variable domain in full, completed from reference TRBV30 and TRBJ2-1, reads SQTIHQWPATLVQPVGSPLSLECTVEGTSNPNLYWYRQAAGRGLQLLFYSVGIGQISSEVPQNLSASRPQDRQFILSSKKLLLSDSGFYLCAWSVEDRPYNEQFFGPGTRLTVL.

This clone is medium-sized within its sample. The rearrangement joins TRBV2 to TRBJ2-7; 9 positions agree with TRBD1. Trimming took 4 bases from V and 5 from J; bases not matched to a gene: 9. Germline V CDR1 and CDR2: SNHLY, FYNNEI. This CDR3 contains 15 residues. CDR3 nucleotides: TGTGCCAGCAGTGCCTACGGGACAGGGACCCACGAGCAGTACTTC. This sequence encodes CASSAYGTGTHEQYF.